The 7 T cell receptor beta chains reported below all come from one sample, sequenced in a study of shared clonotypes between healthy human individuals. Method: immunoSEQ multiplex PCR; TCRdb's copy keeps in-frame clones and lacks some. The sample yields millions of clones, roughly 92% seen once. The sample was naive CD4+ T cells sorted from blood. Specified subset: CD45RA+ positively selected. The receptor set was obtained from a man aged 18-30 years in good health.

V gene TRBV2 combines with J gene TRBJ2-5, with TRBD1 matching over 7 bases. V lost 6 bases to trimming and J lost 5 bases; unmatched junction nucleotides: 3. The germline CDR1 and CDR2 sequences are SNHLY and FYNNEI. CDR3 length equals 12 residues. DNA for the CDR3: TGTGCCAGCAGAATACAGGGGGAGACCCAGTACTTC. This sequence encodes CASRIQGETQYF. The whole variable domain, filled in from reference TRBV2 and TRBJ2-5, reads EPEVTQTPSHQVTQMGQEVILRCVPISNHLYFYWYRQILGQKVEFLVSFYNNEISEKSEIFDDQFSVERPDGSNFTLKIRSTKLEDSAMYFCASRIQGETQYFGPGTRLLVL.

J is TRBJ2-1 and V is TRBV15; 7 bases match TRBD1. After removal of 4 bases from V and 7 bases from J, the junction contained 10 bases not matched to a gene. CDR1 and CDR2 from the germline V gene are LNHNV and YYDKDF (reference sequence). This CDR3 spans 15 amino acids. CDR3 protein: CATSTTGTAVNEQFF. The CDR3 coding sequence is TGTGCCACCAGCACCACAGGGACAGCGGTGAATGAGCAGTTCTTC.

The chain has TRBV28 and TRBJ2-7, with 13 bases fitting TRBD2. CDR1 is MDHEN, CDR2 SYDVKM, per germline. Trimming at V came to 7 bases and at J to 0 bases, leaving 9 bases not matched to a gene. This CDR3 contains 17 residues. In DNA form, the CDR3 reads TGTGCCAGCATCCCAGGGACTAGCGGGAAGGCCTCCTACGAGCAGTACTTC. Amino acids: CASIPGTSGKASYEQYF.

This clone has more than one count but fewer than ten. The chain couples TRBV7-2 to TRBJ1-2; tentatively, D is TRBD1 (5 bases). Germline V gives CDR1 SGHTA, CDR2 FQGNSA. Trimming left V 5 bases short and J 8 bases short, with 27 bases between. The CDR3 consists of 17 residues. CDR3 in amino acids: CASSASGWPDPPGGYTF. The CDR3, as DNA: TGTGCCAGCAGCGCATCAGGGTGGCCAGATCCGCCTGGGGGCTACACCTTC.

J is TRBJ1-4 and V is TRBV2; D not certain. Trimming cost V 6 bases and J 4 bases, with 15 bases left between them. The CDR3 extends over 15 amino acids. Germline-derived CDR1 and CDR2 are SNHLY and FYNNEI. In DNA form, the CDR3 reads TGTGCCAGCAGCGGAGAGGCGGGTGGTAATGAAAAACTGTTTTTT. Protein sequence: CASSGEAGGNEKLFF. The variable domain in full, completed from reference TRBV2 and TRBJ1-4, reads EPEVTQTPSHQVTQMGQEVILRCVPISNHLYFYWYRQILGQKVEFLVSFYNNEISEKSEIFDDQFSVERPDGSNFTLKIRSTKLEDSAMYFCASSGEAGGNEKLFFGSGTQLSVL.

In this sample, this clone turned up once. The chain is built from TRBV4-3 and TRBJ1-1; D gene unclear. CDR3 size: 18 residues. Trimming stripped 0 bases from V and 3 bases from J, with 20 bases between. Germline V CDR1 and CDR2: LGHNA, YSLEER. CDR3: CASSQDGWVGVGYTEAFF. As DNA, the CDR3 is TGCGCCAGCAGCCAAGATGGTTGGGTTGGGGTAGGTTACACTGAAGCTTTCTTT.

The J gene is TRBJ1-3, the V gene TRBV7-6; D is unresolved. The CDR3 has 15 amino acids. The V end was cut by 5 bases, the J end by 2 bases, with 13 bases between. Looked up from germline, CDR1 is SGHVS and CDR2 is FNYEAQ. The CDR3 region has the DNA TGTGCCAGCAGCGCGCAGGATTCAGCTGGAAACACCATATATTTT. It is translated as CASSAQDSAGNTIYF.